This T cell receptor (beta chain) is drawn from a study of early T cells in non-severe SARS-CoV-2 infection. Unique molecular identifiers were attached to individual cDNA molecules. In TCRdb, the 5' RACE reads were re-called with MiXCR into one record per CDR3 protein. The sample consists of about 34,000 distinct CDR3 sequences, 4.5% to 7% of them appearing once. CDR1 is DFQATT and CDR2 is SNEGSKA in the germline V gene (reference sequence). The junction had 14 bases not matched to a gene; V was cut back by 7 bases and J by 7 bases. The CDR3 loop spans 15 amino acids. This clonotype was seen ten or more times.

The origin of this receptor is an adult who was a healthcare worker with PCR-confirmed SARS-CoV-2 infection or an uninfected control (not recorded which). Sequencing was carried out using whole blood. The chain couples TRBV20-1 to TRBJ2-1; the match to TRBD2 covers 9 bases. CDR3: CSGEGGRGRGNEQFF. For the CDR3, the DNA is TGCAGTGGGGAGGGAGGTCGCGGGAGGGGTAATGAGCAGTTCTTC.